What follows describes a single TCR beta chain. The antigen remains undetermined. These data originate in a study of cytomegalovirus exposure and HLA in healthy donors. General study results and limits: In a later analysis, common viral pathogens appeared linked to several of the most significant clusters. Trimming of TCR beta V- and J-genes showed a link, identified in a later analysis, to a missense DCLRE1C variant.

After removal of 2 bases from V and 3 bases from J, the junction contained 9 bases not matched to a gene. The CDR3 consists of 19 residues. PCR used 60 Vbeta primers and 13 Jbeta primers. Sequenced by immunoSEQ multiplex PCR; TCRdb stores in-frame clones only, minus some. The sample gives about 180,000 clones, about 79% of which show up once; 6.3% is in the top ten. The V gene is TRBV5-3, the J gene TRBJ2-1; 15 positions match TRBD2. TRBV5-3 is filed as an ORF, its function uncertain. The specimen was PBMCs. The receptor was derived from a middle-aged man in good health and CMV-seropositive. Here the CDR3 DNA reads TGTGCCAGAAGCTTAGGACTAGCGGGAGGGGTGGTCCGCTACAATGAGCAGTTCTTC. Amino acids: CARSLGLAGGVVRYNEQFF.